A single sample gave rise to the 5 T cell receptor beta chains below, sequenced in a study of regulatory T cells in long-lasting Graves disease. Specified time point: newly diagnosed GD, antithyroid drugs for less than 3 months. The TCR library was made from RNA extracted from PBMCs. iRepertoire HTBI primers and Arm-PCR of CDR3 regions built TCR beta libraries. Each CDR3 protein is one row after TCRdb ran MiXCR on the multiplex PCR reads. The sample has hundreds of thousands of distinct CDR3 sequences; roughly 12% are singletons. The same data also went into a second study, on T cells in Graves' hyperthyroidism and ophthalmopathy.

The sample here was peripheral blood mononuclear cells (PBMCs), taken at new diagnosis, from a patient treated with antithyroid drugs. The receptors come from a man between 25 and 39 years old with Graves disease.

This clonotype was picked up a small number of times. The J gene is TRBJ2-1, the V gene TRBV4-1; D is unresolved. Trimming pared 0 bases from V and 11 bases from J, leaving 11 bases between. Germline V gene lookup returns CDR1 MGHRA and CDR2 YSYEKL. The CDR3 is 13 amino acids. CDR3 residues: CASSQELGTKQFF. The CDR3 coding sequence is TGCGCCAGCAGCCAAGAACTGGGCACGAAGCAGTTCTTC.

This clonotype came up many times. This chain joins TRBV5-1 and TRBJ1-1; possibly TRBD1 for D (5 bases). Germline values: CDR1 SGHRS, CDR2 YFSETQ. This CDR3 has 15 amino acids. The germline V and J ends were trimmed by 3 bases and 0 bases, with 12 bases remaining between them. CDR3 coding DNA: TGCGCCAGCAGCTCAGGAGGGACTATGAACACTGAAGCTTTCTTT. Protein product: CASSSGGTMNTEAFF. Full variable domain (remainder filled in from reference TRBV5-1 and TRBJ1-1): KAGVTQTPRYLIKTRGQQVTLSCSPISGHRSVSWYQQTPGQGLQFLFEYFSETQRNKGNFPGRFSGRQFSNSRSEMNVSTLELGDSALYLCASSSGGTMNTEAFFGQGTRLTVV.

This clonotype came up many times. The chain carries TRBV20-1 and TRBJ2-5; 7 positions agree with TRBD2. The V gene end was trimmed by 1 base and the J gene end by 4 bases; junction bases not matched to a gene: 6. The CDR3 sequence is 14 residues long. CDR1 and CDR2 (germline): DFQATT, SNEGSKA (reference sequence). CDR3 nucleotide sequence: TGCAGTGCTAGAGGGTGGGAGGGCCGAGAGACCCAGTACTTC. This encodes CSARGWEGRETQYF.

The chain joins TRBV5-1 to TRBJ2-1, with a weak D call TRBD2 (6 bases). This CDR3 spans 15 amino acids. The germline gives CDR1 SGHRS, CDR2 YFSETQ. V lost 6 bases and J lost 6, with 19 bases in between. As DNA, the CDR3 is TGCGCCAGCACCCCCGGGAGAGCAATGGGCAATGAGCAGTTCTTC. Residues: CASTPGRAMGNEQFF.

This clonotype was detected many times. This rearrangement joins TRBV5-1 to TRBJ2-3; possibly TRBD2 for D (5 bases). Germline loops: CDR1 SGHRS, CDR2 YFSETQ. The germline V and J ends were trimmed by 3 bases and 2 bases, with 16 bases remaining between them. The CDR3 contains 16 residues. CDR3 in DNA: TGCGCCAGCAGCTCCGGCACTGGCGGGCCCACAGATACGCAGTATTTT. This encodes CASSSGTGGPTDTQYF.